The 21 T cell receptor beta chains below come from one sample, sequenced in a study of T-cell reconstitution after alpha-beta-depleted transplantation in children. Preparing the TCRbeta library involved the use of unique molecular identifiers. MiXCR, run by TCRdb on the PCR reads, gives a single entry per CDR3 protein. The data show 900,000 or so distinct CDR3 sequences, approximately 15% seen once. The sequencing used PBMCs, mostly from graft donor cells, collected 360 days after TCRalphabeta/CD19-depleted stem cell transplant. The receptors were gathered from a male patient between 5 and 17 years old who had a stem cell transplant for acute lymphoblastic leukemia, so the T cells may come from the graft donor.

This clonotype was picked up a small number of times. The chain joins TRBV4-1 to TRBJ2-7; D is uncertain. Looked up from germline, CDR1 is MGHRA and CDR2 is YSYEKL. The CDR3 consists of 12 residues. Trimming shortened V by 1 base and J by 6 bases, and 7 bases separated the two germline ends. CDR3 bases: TGCGCCAGCAGCCAAGGCCCCTCCGAGCAGTACTTC. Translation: CASSQGPSEQYF.

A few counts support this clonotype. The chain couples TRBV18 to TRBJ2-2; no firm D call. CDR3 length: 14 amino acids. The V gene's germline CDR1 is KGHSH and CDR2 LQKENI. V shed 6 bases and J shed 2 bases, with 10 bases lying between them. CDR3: CASSAGGNTGELFF. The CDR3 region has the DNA TGTGCCAGCTCTGCCGGCGGTAACACCGGGGAGCTGTTTTTT.

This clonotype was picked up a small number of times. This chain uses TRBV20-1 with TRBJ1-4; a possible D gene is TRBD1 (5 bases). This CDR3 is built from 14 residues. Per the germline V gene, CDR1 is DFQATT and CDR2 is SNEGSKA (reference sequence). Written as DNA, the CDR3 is TGCAGAGCCGCCGAGGGGCGTATTAATGAAAAACTGTTTTTT. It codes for CRAAEGRINEKLFF.

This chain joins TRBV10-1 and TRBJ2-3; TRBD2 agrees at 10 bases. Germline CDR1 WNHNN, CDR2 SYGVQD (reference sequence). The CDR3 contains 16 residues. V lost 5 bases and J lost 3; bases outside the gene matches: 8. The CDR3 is CASSRQREGRTDTQYF. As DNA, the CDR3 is TGCGCCAGCAGTCGACAGCGGGAGGGCCGGACAGATACGCAGTATTTT.

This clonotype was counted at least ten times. The CDR3 DNA is TGTGCCATCAGTGTTGGGGTCTCCTACGAGCAGTACTTC. Translation: CAISVGVSYEQYF. The genes are TRBV10-3 and TRBJ2-7; D gene uncertain. Per germline, CDR1 ENHRY and CDR2 SYGVKD. The CDR3 sequence is 13 residues long. The V end lost 4 bases, the J end lost 0 bases, and 7 bases lay between the germline ends.

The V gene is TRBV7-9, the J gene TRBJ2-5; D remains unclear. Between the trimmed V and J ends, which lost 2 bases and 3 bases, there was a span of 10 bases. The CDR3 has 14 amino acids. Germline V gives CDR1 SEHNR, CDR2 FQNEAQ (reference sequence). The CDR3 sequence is CASSLIVEEETQYF. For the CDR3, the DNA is TGTGCCAGCAGCTTAATCGTTGAAGAAGAGACCCAGTACTTC.

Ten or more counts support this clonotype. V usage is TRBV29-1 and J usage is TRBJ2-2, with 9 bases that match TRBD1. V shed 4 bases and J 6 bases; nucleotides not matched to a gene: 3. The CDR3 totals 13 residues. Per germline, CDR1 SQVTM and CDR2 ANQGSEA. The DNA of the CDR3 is TGCAGCGTTGGAGACAGGGGGTCCGGGGAGCTGTTTTTT. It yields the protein CSVGDRGSGELFF.

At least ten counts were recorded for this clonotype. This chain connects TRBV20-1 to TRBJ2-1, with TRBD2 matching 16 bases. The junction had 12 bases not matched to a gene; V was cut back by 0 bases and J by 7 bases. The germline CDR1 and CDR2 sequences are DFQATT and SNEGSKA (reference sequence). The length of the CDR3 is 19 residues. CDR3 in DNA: TGCAGTGCTAGAGATCTTTTGGGACTAGCGGGAGGGCCCGTGAATGAGCAGTTCTTC. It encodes CSARDLLGLAGGPVNEQFF.

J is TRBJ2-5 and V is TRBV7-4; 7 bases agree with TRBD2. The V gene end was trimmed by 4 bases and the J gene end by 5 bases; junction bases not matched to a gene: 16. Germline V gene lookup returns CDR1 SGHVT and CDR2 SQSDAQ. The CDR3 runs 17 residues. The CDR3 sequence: CASSSGEGAVTDETQYF. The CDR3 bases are TGTGCCAGCAGCTCCGGGGAGGGAGCGGTCACTGACGAGACCCAGTACTTC.

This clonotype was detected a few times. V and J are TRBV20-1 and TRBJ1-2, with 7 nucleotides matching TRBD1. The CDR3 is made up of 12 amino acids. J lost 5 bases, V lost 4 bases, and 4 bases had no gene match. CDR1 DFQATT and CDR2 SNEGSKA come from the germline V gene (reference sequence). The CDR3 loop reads CSAKQGRYGYTF. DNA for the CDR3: TGCAGTGCTAAACAGGGGAGGTATGGCTACACCTTC.

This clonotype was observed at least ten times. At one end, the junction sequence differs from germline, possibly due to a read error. CDR3 sequence reads: CAIRKSARLDF. The CDR3 coding sequence is TGTGCCATCAGGAAATCCGCGCGGTTGGACTTC. The chain is built from TRBV10-3 and TRBJ2-7, with unresolved D. Per the germline V gene, CDR1 is ENHRY and CDR2 is SYGVKD. The CDR3 sequence is 11 residues long.

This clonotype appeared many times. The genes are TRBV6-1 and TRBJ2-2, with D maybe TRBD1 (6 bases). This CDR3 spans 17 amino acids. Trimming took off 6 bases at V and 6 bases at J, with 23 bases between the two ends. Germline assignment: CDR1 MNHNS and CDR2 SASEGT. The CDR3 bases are TGTGCCAGCAGCCTAGCTTTAAACAGGGCGTCCGCCGGGGAGCTGTTTTTT. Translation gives CASSLALNRASAGELFF.

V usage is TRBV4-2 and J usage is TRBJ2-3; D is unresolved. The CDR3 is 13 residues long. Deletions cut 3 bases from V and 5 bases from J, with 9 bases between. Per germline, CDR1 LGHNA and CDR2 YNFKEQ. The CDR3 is CASSHSPLDTQYF. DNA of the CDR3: TGTGCCAGCAGCCACAGTCCTCTAGATACGCAGTATTTT.

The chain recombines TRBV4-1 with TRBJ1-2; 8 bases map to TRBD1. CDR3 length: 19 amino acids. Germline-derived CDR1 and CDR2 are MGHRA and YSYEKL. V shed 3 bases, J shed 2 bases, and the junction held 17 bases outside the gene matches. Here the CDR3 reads CASSQVVYRRNRGNYGYTF. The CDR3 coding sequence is TGCGCCAGCAGCCAGGTGGTGTATCGGAGAAACAGGGGGAACTATGGCTACACCTTC.

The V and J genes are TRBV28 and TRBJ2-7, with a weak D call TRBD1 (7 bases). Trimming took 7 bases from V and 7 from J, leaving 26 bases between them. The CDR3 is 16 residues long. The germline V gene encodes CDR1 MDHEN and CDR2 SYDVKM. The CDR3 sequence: CASTPPLLQGTREQYF. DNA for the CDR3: TGTGCCAGCACCCCGCCCTTGCTACAGGGGACTCGAGAGCAGTACTTC. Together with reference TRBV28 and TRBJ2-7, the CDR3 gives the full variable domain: DVKVTQSSRYLVKRTGEKVFLECVQDMDHENMFWYRQDPGLGLRLIYFSYDVKMKEKGDIPEGYSVSREKKERFSLILESASTNQTSMYLCASTPPLLQGTREQYFGPGTRLTVT.

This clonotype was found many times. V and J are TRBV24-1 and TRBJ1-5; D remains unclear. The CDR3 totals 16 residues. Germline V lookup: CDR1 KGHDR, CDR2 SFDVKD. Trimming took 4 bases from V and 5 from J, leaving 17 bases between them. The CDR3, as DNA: TGTGCCACCAGTGACAGGATTAGTGGACCCGATCAGCCCCAGCATTTT. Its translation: CATSDRISGPDQPQHF.

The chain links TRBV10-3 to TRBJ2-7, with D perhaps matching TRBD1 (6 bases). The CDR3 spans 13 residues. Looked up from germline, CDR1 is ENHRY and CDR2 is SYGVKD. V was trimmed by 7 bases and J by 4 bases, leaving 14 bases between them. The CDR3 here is CAITANREYEQYF. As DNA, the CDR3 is TGTGCCATCACCGCAAACAGGGAGTACGAGCAGTACTTC.

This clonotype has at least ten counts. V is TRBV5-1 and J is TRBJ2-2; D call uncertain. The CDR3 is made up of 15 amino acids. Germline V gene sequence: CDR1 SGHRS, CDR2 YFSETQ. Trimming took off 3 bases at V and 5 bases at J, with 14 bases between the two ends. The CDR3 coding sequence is TGCGCCAGCAGCTCCCGACCCGCGTTGACCGGGGAGCTGTTTTTT. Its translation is CASSSRPALTGELFF.

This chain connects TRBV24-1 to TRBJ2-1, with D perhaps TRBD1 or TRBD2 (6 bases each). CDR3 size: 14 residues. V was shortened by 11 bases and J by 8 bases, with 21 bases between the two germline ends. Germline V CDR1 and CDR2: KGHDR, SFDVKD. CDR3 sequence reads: CASAPRGQRDEQFF. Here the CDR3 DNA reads TGTGCCAGCGCGCCTCGGGGGCAGCGGGATGAGCAGTTCTTC.

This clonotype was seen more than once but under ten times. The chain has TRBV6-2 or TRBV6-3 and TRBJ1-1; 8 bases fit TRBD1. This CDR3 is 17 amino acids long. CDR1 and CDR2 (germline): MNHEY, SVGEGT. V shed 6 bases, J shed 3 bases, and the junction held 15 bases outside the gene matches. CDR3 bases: TGTGCCAGCAGCACCCAACGCAGGGGGCGCGGGGACACTGAAGCTTTCTTT. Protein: CASSTQRRGRGDTEAFF.

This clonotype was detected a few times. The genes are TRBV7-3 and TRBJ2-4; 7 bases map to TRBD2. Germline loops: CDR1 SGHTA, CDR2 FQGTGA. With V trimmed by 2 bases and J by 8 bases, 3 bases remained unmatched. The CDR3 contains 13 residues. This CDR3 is CASSLGRGYIQYF. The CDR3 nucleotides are TGTGCCAGCAGCTTAGGGAGGGGATACATTCAGTACTTC. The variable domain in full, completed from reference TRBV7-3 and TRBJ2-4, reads GAGVSQTPSNKVTEKGKYVELRCDPISGHTALYWYRQSLGQGPEFLIYFQGTGAADDSGLPNDRFFAVRPEGSVSTLKIQRTERGDSAVYLCASSLGRGYIQYFGAGTRLSVL.